Described below is a single TCR beta chain sequence and its context. Compared with germline, one end of the junction differs, possibly owing to a read error. The data belong to a study of blood T cell repertoires in COVID-19. TCRdb keeps only in-frame clones here, not all; method: immunoSEQ multiplex PCR. The sample records approximately 360,000 clones, 88% being singletons. The sequenced sample consisted of PBMCs or T cells enriched from blood (not recorded which). This clonotype was obtained from a woman aged 25 to 39 with acute COVID-19.

The CDR3 region has the DNA TGTGCCAGCAGTGAAGCGCTTCCGGGGGTTTTT. Amino acids: CASSEALPGVF. V and J are TRBV2 and TRBJ1-1; D might be TRBD1 (5 bases). Germline V gene data show CDR1 as SNHLY and CDR2 as FYNNEI. This CDR3 is built from 11 residues.